This T cell receptor beta chain was captured in a study of OX40 agonist ivuxolimab in advanced cancers. Study in general: The diagnoses of dose-escalation patients were hepatocellular carcinoma, melanoma, renal cell or head and neck cancer. Study conclusions and caveats: CD4+ and CD8+ blood T cells expanded clonally by week 6 at 0.1 to 3.0 mg/kg.

Germline V gives CDR1 MNHNS, CDR2 SASEGT. There are 13 residues in the CDR3. Generated by immunoSEQ multiplex PCR, the TCRdb table keeps only in-frame clones and is missing some. The top ten clones hold 18% of a sample with 25,000 to 30,000 clones, 84% of them seen once. As regards this clone: Antigen specificity is unknown.

The V and J genes are TRBV6-1 and TRBJ2-5; D is uncertain. The J call may not be correct, given that the DNA end is closer to TRBJ2-7. The sequencing used CD4+ or CD8+ T cells sorted from blood, collected in a trial of the OX40 agonist ivuxolimab. The origin of this receptor is an adult with an advanced solid tumor such as melanoma, head and neck, liver or kidney cancer. CDR3: CASSELEAYEQYF. In nucleotides, the CDR3 is TGTGCCAGCAGTGAATTGGAAGCCTACGAGCAGTACTTC.